These 28 T cell receptor beta chains came from one sample sequenced in a study of T cell responses to AZD1222 COVID-19 vaccine. Clones were sequenced by immunoSEQ multiplex PCR, and TCRdb holds only the in-frame ones, with some missing. The sample shows roughly 150,000 clones, roughly nine tenths of them seen only once. This sample comprised peripheral blood, obtained 28 days after the second AZD1222 dose. The receptors stem from an adult who received the AZD1222 COVID-19 vaccine.

DNA for the CDR3: TGTGCCAGCAGCCAGGGACAGGGGGACACCTACAATGAGCAGTTCTTC. This sequence encodes CASSQGQGDTYNEQFF. The V call is TRBV11-3, the J call TRBJ2-1; TRBD1 matches at 11 bases. CDR3 size: 16 residues. The ends lost 5 bases at V and 2 bases at J; junction bases unmatched: 5. In germline, CDR1 is SGHNT, CDR2 YENEEA. Full variable domain (missing parts from reference TRBV11-3 and TRBJ2-1): EAGVVQSPRYKIIEKKQPVAFWCNPISGHNTLYWYLQNLGQGPELLIRYENEEAVDDSQLPKDRFSAERLKGVDSTLKIQPAELGDSAVYLCASSQGQGDTYNEQFFGPGTRLTVL.

The genes are TRBV29-1 and TRBJ2-3, with D hard to call. Germline V lookup: CDR1 SQVTM, CDR2 ANQGSEA. The ends were cut back, 4 bases at V and 2 bases at J, with 13 bases in the middle. The CDR3 has 14 amino acids. CDR3 DNA sequence: TGCAGCGTTGTGGGCGGTACAATCACAGATACGCAGTATTTT. Its protein product is CSVVGGTITDTQYF.

This clone appeared once. This chain links TRBV14 with TRBJ2-7, with D possibly TRBD1 on 5 matching bases. Germline assignment: CDR1 SGHDN and CDR2 FVKESK. Trimming left V 5 bases short and J 5 bases short, with 7 bases between. This CDR3 has 11 amino acids. The CDR3 DNA reads TGTGCCAGCAGCAAGGGGCACGAGCAGTACTTC. Its translation is CASSKGHEQYF.

This rearrangement joins TRBV10-3 to TRBJ1-4; possible D gene TRBD1, 5 bases. This CDR3 spans 15 amino acids. The V end lost 3 bases, the J end lost 5 bases, and 13 bases lay between the germline ends. CDR1 and CDR2 from the germline V gene are ENHRY and SYGVKD. CDR3 region: CAISDYKDTNEKLFF. The CDR3 nucleotides read TGTGCCATCAGTGACTATAAGGACACAAATGAAAAACTGTTTTTT.

The chain recombines TRBV20-1 with TRBJ1-5; D unresolved. The germline V gene encodes CDR1 DFQATT and CDR2 SNEGSKA (reference sequence). The V and J ends lost 3 bases and 0 bases respectively, with 15 bases between them. The CDR3 totals 16 residues. DNA for the CDR3: TGCAGTGCTAGTAGTGTAGGCGCTTATAGCAATCAGCCCCAGCATTTT. Translating gives CSASSVGAYSNQPQHF.

The V and J genes are TRBV28 and TRBJ2-3, with D hard to call. Germline CDR1 MDHEN, CDR2 SYDVKM. There are 12 residues in the CDR3. Trimming removed 3 bases from V and 3 bases from J, with 4 bases in between. CDR3 nucleotide sequence: TGTGCCAGCAGTTTCCGTACAGATACGCAGTATTTT. Translating it yields CASSFRTDTQYF.

This chain joins TRBV6-2 or TRBV6-3 and TRBJ1-6; 10 positions match TRBD1. Trimming at V came to 2 bases and at J to 4 bases, leaving 11 bases not matched to a gene. The CDR3 contains 19 residues. Germline CDR1 and CDR2: MNHEY and SVGEGT. DNA for the CDR3: TGTGCCAGCAGTTACAACCCGGACAGGGGGAACTTATATAATTCACCCCTCCACTTT. Encoded protein: CASSYNPDRGNLYNSPLHF.

V is TRBV6-2 or TRBV6-3 and J is TRBJ1-2; no definite D call. Germline assignment: CDR1 MNHEY and CDR2 SVGEGT. The CDR3 contains 13 residues. Between the trimmed V and J ends, which lost 6 bases and 4 bases, there was a span of 12 bases. Written as DNA, the CDR3 is TGTGCCAGCAGCCCGGGCCGAACCTATGGCTACACCTTC. Its translation: CASSPGRTYGYTF.

The V gene is TRBV11-2, the J gene TRBJ2-7, with TRBD2 matching 11 bases. The CDR3 sequence is 15 residues long. The J segment lost 0 bases and the V segment lost 5 bases, leaving 3 bases of the junction unmatched. The germline V gene has CDR1 SGHAT and CDR2 FQNNGV. CDR3 coding DNA: TGTGCCAGCAGCCGCACTAGCGGGAGCTCCTACGAGCAGTACTTC. Protein product: CASSRTSGSSYEQYF.

V gene TRBV11-2 combines with J gene TRBJ2-1; unclear D gene. Trimming stripped 5 bases from V and 0 bases from J, with 11 bases between. Germline V CDR1 and CDR2: SGHAT, FQNNGV. The CDR3 consists of 15 residues. CDR3 coding DNA: TGTGCCAGCAGCCCCCTTACGAGCTCCTACAATGAGCAGTTCTTC. As protein: CASSPLTSSYNEQFF.

This clone was counted a few times. This chain uses TRBV10-2 with TRBJ1-3; D is uncertain. The germline CDR1 and CDR2 sequences are WSHSY and SAAADI. The V and J ends lost 4 bases and 0 bases respectively, with 4 bases between them. The CDR3 totals 13 residues. The CDR3 loop is CASSAISGNTIYF. CDR3 DNA: TGCGCCAGCAGTGCAATCTCTGGAAACACCATATATTTT.

J is TRBJ1-1 and V is TRBV9; unclear D gene. The CDR3 runs to 13 residues. Germline-derived CDR1 and CDR2 are SGDLS and YYNGEE. V was pared by 2 bases and J by 0 bases, with 5 bases between. In nucleotides, the CDR3 is TGTGCCAGCAGCGTTCGTCTGAACACTGAAGCTTTCTTT. Translated: CASSVRLNTEAFF.

CDR3 nucleotide sequence: TGTGCCAGCAGCTGGGACAGGGACAACCTGGAGACCCAGTACTTC. Translation: CASSWDRDNLETQYF. The chain joins TRBV5-6 to TRBJ2-5, with 9 bases fitting TRBD1. The germline V gene has CDR1 SGHDT and CDR2 YYEEEE. This CDR3 is 15 amino acids long. Losses at the gene ends were 3 bases for V and 5 bases for J; bases not matched to a gene: 8.

V is TRBV7-9 and J is TRBJ1-4; D call uncertain. The germline CDR1 and CDR2 sequences are SEHNR and FQNEAQ (reference sequence). The CDR3 covers 14 residues. V was cut by 1 base and J by 5 bases, with 8 bases left in between. In DNA, the CDR3 is TGTGCCAGCAGCTTAGACGGGTTGAATGAAAAACTGTTTTTT. The encoded protein is CASSLDGLNEKLFF.

This clone was counted a few times. This rearrangement joins TRBV7-3 to TRBJ2-3; 8 positions match TRBD2. Losses at the gene ends were 6 bases for V and 6 bases for J; bases not matched to a gene: 11. Germline V gene data show CDR1 as SGHTA and CDR2 as FQGTGA. The CDR3 is 15 residues long. The CDR3 sequence: CASRSSGSNLDTQYF. CDR3 nucleotides: TGTGCCAGCAGATCCAGCGGGAGTAATTTGGATACGCAGTATTTT.

The chain combines TRBV27 with TRBJ2-3; D may be TRBD1 (6 bases). The germline V and J ends were trimmed by 0 bases and 6 bases, with 13 bases remaining between them. The CDR3 covers 15 residues. Germline CDR1 and CDR2: MNHEY and SMNVEV (reference sequence). In DNA form, the CDR3 reads TGTGCCAGCAGTTTATCGAAGACAGGTCCCGATACGCAGTATTTT. This codes for CASSLSKTGPDTQYF.

This clone was found a few times. This chain connects TRBV28 to TRBJ1-5, with D perhaps matching TRBD1 (5 bases). The CDR3 is made up of 15 amino acids. V lost 2 bases and J lost 0, with 8 bases in between. Germline lookup yields CDR1 MDHEN and CDR2 SYDVKM. CDR3 DNA: TGTGCCAGCAGTTTAGGGGGGTATAGCAATCAGCCCCAGCATTTT. It encodes CASSLGGYSNQPQHF.

V gene TRBV2 combines with J gene TRBJ2-1; D remains unclear. The germline gives CDR1 SNHLY, CDR2 FYNNEI. The CDR3 consists of 14 residues. Trimming removed 0 bases at V and 3 bases at J, with 6 bases between. As DNA, the CDR3 is TGTGCCAGCAGTGAAGCGGGCCGCTACAATGAGCAGTTCTTC. This encodes CASSEAGRYNEQFF.

The rearrangement joins TRBV18 to TRBJ2-6; weak D call: TRBD1 (6 bases). V dropped 6 bases and J dropped 1 base, with 16 bases sitting between them. Germline assignment: CDR1 KGHSH and CDR2 LQKENI. The CDR3 loop spans 17 amino acids. The chain's CDR3 is CASSGTLFPSGANVLTF. The CDR3 nucleotides are TGTGCCAGCTCGGGGACACTCTTTCCTTCTGGGGCCAACGTCCTGACTTTC. Filled out from reference TRBV18 and TRBJ2-6, the complete variable domain reads NAGVMQNPRHLVRRRGQEARLRCSPMKGHSHVYWYRQLPEEGLKFMVYLQKENIIDESGMPKERFSAEFPKEGPSILRIQQVVRGDSAAYFCASSGTLFPSGANVLTFGAGSRLTVL.

The chain couples TRBV10-3 to TRBJ1-4, with TRBD1 matching over 7 bases. Germline-derived CDR1 and CDR2 are ENHRY and SYGVKD. The CDR3 is made up of 13 amino acids. V was pared by 10 bases and J by 5 bases, with 7 bases of the junction left unmatched. The DNA for the CDR3 is TGTGCCAGCCAGGGACAGACAAATGAAAAACTGTTTTTT. This sequence encodes CASQGQTNEKLFF.

J is TRBJ1-5 and V is TRBV3-1 (or the pseudogene TRBV3-2); D possibly corresponds to TRBD1 (6 bases). Looked up from germline, CDR1 is LGHDT and CDR2 is YNNKEL (reference sequence). The V end was cut by 4 bases, the J end by 3 bases, with 13 bases between. This CDR3 is 15 amino acids long. CDR3 sequence (DNA): TGTGCCAGCAGCCTCTCCCAGGGGTACAATCAGCCCCAGCATTTT. Translation gives CASSLSQGYNQPQHF.

This rearrangement joins TRBV19 to TRBJ1-1, with 11 bases fitting TRBD1. In germline, CDR1 is LNHDA, CDR2 SQIVND (reference sequence). CDR3 length: 16 amino acids. Losses at the gene ends were 4 bases for V and 5 bases for J; bases not matched to a gene: 9. The CDR3 is CASSTGQGALGTEAFF. CDR3 bases: TGTGCCAGTAGTACCGGACAGGGGGCGCTGGGGACTGAAGCTTTCTTT.

The chain links TRBV4-3 to TRBJ1-1; no clear D gene. The CDR3 covers 16 residues. Germline CDR1 reads LGHNA; CDR2 reads YSLEER. V lost 3 bases and J 2 bases, leaving 16 bases between the germline ends. CDR3 protein: CASSHTKRSRNTEAFF. The CDR3, as DNA: TGCGCCAGCAGCCATACCAAGCGGTCCAGAAACACTGAAGCTTTCTTT.

The genes are TRBV10-3 and TRBJ1-1; the D gene is possibly TRBD1 (5 bases). In germline, CDR1 is ENHRY, CDR2 SYGVKD. This CDR3 region has 14 residues. V was cut by 6 bases and J by 1 base, with 12 bases left in between. CDR3 protein: CAIRDLGGNTEAFF. CDR3 DNA sequence: TGTGCCATCAGGGACTTGGGGGGGAACACTGAAGCTTTCTTT.

CDR3 in DNA: TGCGCCAGCAGCTTGGGGACGGTTAACAATGAGCAGTTCTTC. Translating it yields CASSLGTVNNEQFF. The chain has TRBV5-1 and TRBJ2-1; no firm D call. Germline CDR1 reads SGHRS; CDR2 reads YFSETQ. The length of the CDR3 is 14 residues. V lost 0 bases and J lost 5, with 9 bases in between.

This rearrangement joins TRBV19 to TRBJ2-2; 10 nucleotides align to TRBD2. This CDR3 has 18 amino acids. With V trimmed by 6 bases and J by 0 bases, 10 bases remained unmatched. Germline assignment: CDR1 LNHDA and CDR2 SQIVND (reference sequence). CDR3 DNA: TGTGCCAGTAGGCCGGGACTAGCGAAGATCGCGAACACCGGGGAGCTGTTTTTT. This sequence encodes CASRPGLAKIANTGELFF.

The V and J genes are TRBV5-1 and TRBJ2-2, with 9 bases aligning to TRBD2. The germline CDR1 and CDR2 sequences are SGHRS and YFSETQ. J was trimmed by 4 bases and V by 4 bases; bases with no gene match: 5. This CDR3 region has 15 residues. The CDR3 protein is CASSPLAGPTGELFF. The CDR3 nucleotides are TGCGCCAGCAGCCCGCTAGCGGGGCCCACCGGGGAGCTGTTTTTT.

This clone was seen once. J is TRBJ2-3 and V is TRBV29-1, with D unresolved. Per germline, CDR1 SQVTM and CDR2 ANQGSEA. With 4 bases removed from V and 0 bases from J, the gap between germline ends came to 14 bases. This CDR3 contains 15 residues. The CDR3 protein is CSVGPGEVSTDTQYF. The CDR3 DNA is TGCAGCGTTGGGCCTGGAGAGGTGAGCACAGATACGCAGTATTTT.